This record concerns one T cell receptor (beta chain) sequence. Its antigen is as yet unknown. A read error may be the cause here, since a much bigger clone is one base away. The use of a sample-barcoded 5' primer and a J-beta primer mix characterized a second PCR of 7 to 11 cycles. In TCRdb, the 5' RACE reads were re-called with MiXCR into one record per CDR3 protein. In the table there are approximately 810,000 distinct CDR3 sequences, under 35% of which are singletons. This specimen comes from a study of blood T cells in healthy people across ages. Study-wide results and limits: Significant beta diversity loss was already apparent by age 40, declining roughly linearly. For the donors, CMV status was unknown and possibly confounded expanded clonotype changes.

Sequencing used blood. The receptor's source is a woman of 80 years or more in good health.

The CDR3 DNA follows: TGTGCCAGCAGCTTCGATATAACAACTAATGAAAAACTGTTTTTT. Amino acid sequence: CASSFDITTNEKLFF. V usage is TRBV5-5 and J usage is TRBJ1-4; D uncertain. CDR1 and CDR2 (germline): SGHKS, YYEKEE (reference sequence). This CDR3 is built from 15 residues. V was cut by 2 bases and J by 0 bases, with 8 bases left in between.